Each of the 25 T cell receptor beta chains below was sequenced from the same sample in a study of T-cell reconstitution after alpha-beta-depleted transplantation in children. Unique molecular identifiers featured in how the TCRbeta library was prepared. TCRdb independently ran MiXCR on the PCR reads; one entry per CDR3 protein. The sample yields some 200,000 distinct CDR3 sequences, 9% to 10% seen once. The material was PBMCs from the stem cell graft donor, obtained from the stem cell graft. The receptors originated from a human donor who donated a stem cell graft to a child with SCID.

This clonotype was recorded at least ten times. The chain combines TRBV7-8 with TRBJ1-4, with 8 bases lining up with TRBD1. J gave up 7 bases and V 5 bases, and 9 bases lay outside the gene matches. The CDR3 consists of 15 residues. CDR1 SGHVS and CDR2 FQNEAQ come from the germline V gene. This chain's CDR3 is CASSTGQGNGEKLFF. As DNA, the CDR3 is TGTGCCAGCAGCACCGGACAGGGCAACGGTGAAAAACTGTTTTTT.

On this clonotype itself: A junction boundary mismatches the germline segment, possibly from a read error. This rearrangement joins TRBV20-1 to TRBJ1-5; 7 bases align to TRBD1. The CDR3 totals 17 residues. In germline, CDR1 is DFQATT, CDR2 SNEGSKA (reference sequence). The CDR3 DNA follows: TGCTGTGCTAGAAGAGGGCAGGGGGGATATAGCAATCAGCCCCAGCATTTT. Protein: CCARRGQGGYSNQPQHF.

This clonotype has ten or more counts. The chain links TRBV5-1 to TRBJ1-1; 7 positions match TRBD1. CDR3 length: 17 amino acids. V shed 4 bases, J shed 3 bases, and the junction held 15 bases outside the gene matches. Germline values: CDR1 SGHRS, CDR2 YFSETQ. The CDR3 protein is CASSQLRTGGPDTEAFF. CDR3 coding DNA: TGCGCCAGCAGCCAACTACGGACAGGAGGTCCCGACACTGAAGCTTTCTTT.

This clonotype has at least ten counts. The chain carries TRBV5-1 and TRBJ2-3; possible D gene TRBD2, 6 bases. The germline gives CDR1 SGHRS, CDR2 YFSETQ. This CDR3 comprises 18 residues. Trimming shortened V by 3 bases and J by 0 bases, and 20 bases separated the two germline ends. The CDR3 bases are TGCGCCAGCAGCTCCGGGGGTCTTACCCCATTTAGCACAGATACGCAGTATTTT. Protein: CASSSGGLTPFSTDTQYF. Combining the CDR3 with reference TRBV5-1 and TRBJ2-3 gives the whole variable domain KAGVTQTPRYLIKTRGQQVTLSCSPISGHRSVSWYQQTPGQGLQFLFEYFSETQRNKGNFPGRFSGRQFSNSRSEMNVSTLELGDSALYLCASSSGGLTPFSTDTQYFGPGTRLTVL.

A few counts support this clonotype. J is TRBJ2-7 and V is TRBV5-6; the D is unclear. CDR1 is SGHDT and CDR2 is YYEEEE in the germline V gene. V was clipped by 3 bases and J by 3 bases, with 4 bases between them. The length of the CDR3 is 11 residues. The chain's CDR3 is CASSWFYEQYF. The CDR3 bases are TGTGCCAGCAGCTGGTTCTACGAGCAGTACTTC.

This clonotype was detected only a few times. This chain connects TRBV12-3 or TRBV12-4 to TRBJ1-1; TRBD1 matches 9 bases. This CDR3 has 13 residues. V shed 6 bases and J 7 bases; nucleotides not matched to a gene: 6. DNA for the CDR3: TGTGCCAGCAGCCCCGACAGGGGGTTTGAAGCTTTCTTT. Protein sequence: CASSPDRGFEAFF.

Comments on this clonotype: A much bigger clone sits one base away, suggesting this may be a read error. The chain uses TRBV15 and TRBJ1-2; tentative D call: TRBD1 (6 bases). The length of the CDR3 is 13 residues. CDR1 is LNHNV, CDR2 YYDKDF, per germline (reference sequence). The CDR3 sequence is CATSREQGYGCTF. Here the CDR3 DNA reads TGTGCCACCAGCAGAGAACAGGGCTATGGCTGCACCTTC.

This clonotype was counted ten times or more. CDR3 loop: CASSQAGVVADTQYF. The CDR3 DNA is TGCGCCAGCAGCCAGGCCGGCGTTGTAGCAGATACGCAGTATTTT. The chain combines TRBV5-1 with TRBJ2-3; D gene unclear. Trimming removed 4 bases from V and 4 bases from J, with 16 bases in between. The CDR3 has 15 residues. The germline V gene has CDR1 SGHRS and CDR2 YFSETQ.

There are many counts of this clonotype. The V and J genes are TRBV5-1 and TRBJ1-2; D unresolved. The length of the CDR3 is 13 residues. Germline CDR1 and CDR2: SGHRS and YFSETQ. V was pared by 0 bases and J by 8 bases, with 11 bases between. The CDR3 region has the DNA TGCGCCAGCAGCTTGGATGCTCATAACGGCTACACCTTC. This gives the protein CASSLDAHNGYTF.

The table lists this clonotype with many counts. The chain joins TRBV7-8 to TRBJ2-1; 8 bases align to TRBD1. The CDR3 is made up of 16 amino acids. V lost 1 base and J lost 5; bases outside the gene matches: 7. Germline V gene lookup returns CDR1 SGHVS and CDR2 FQNEAQ. CDR3 loop: CASSLVIGTGNNEQFF. CDR3 DNA: TGTGCCAGCAGCTTAGTCATTGGGACAGGAAACAATGAGCAGTTCTTC.

This clonotype was counted ten times or more. This chain links TRBV7-2 with TRBJ2-5; D gene ambiguous. Trimming took off 5 bases at V and 2 bases at J, with 18 bases between the two ends. CDR1 and CDR2 from the germline V gene are SGHTA and FQGNSA. The CDR3 is 16 amino acids. CDR3 bases: TGTGCCAGCAGCCGACGGGCTGGCTCACCTCAAGAGACCCAGTACTTC. This gives the protein CASSRRAGSPQETQYF.

This clonotype has a count of ten or more. J is TRBJ1-2 and V is TRBV4-1; maybe TRBD1 (5 bases). Trimming took off 0 bases at V and 0 bases at J, with 11 bases between the two ends. The CDR3 is 16 residues long. CDR1 and CDR2 (germline): MGHRA, YSYEKL. The CDR3 DNA follows: TGCGCCAGCAGCCAAGAACCAACAGGCCCTAACTATGGCTACACCTTC. Translating gives CASSQEPTGPNYGYTF.

Comments on this clonotype: A much more abundant neighbour one base away suggests this may be a read error. The rearrangement links TRBV7-6 to TRBJ1-4; D uncertain. Germline V gene lookup returns CDR1 SGHVS and CDR2 FNYEAQ. The CDR3 extends over 13 amino acids. CDR3 region: CVSSSKVREKLFF. The DNA of the CDR3 is TGTGTCAGCAGCTCAAAGGTCCGTGAAAAACTGTTTTTT.

Ten or more counts support this clonotype. The gene calls are TRBV5-1 and TRBJ2-3, with TRBD2 identical over 8 bases. Trimming took 2 bases from V and 1 from J; bases not matched to a gene: 3. This CDR3 has 15 residues. The germline CDR1 and CDR2 sequences are SGHRS and YFSETQ. The DNA of the CDR3 is TGCGCCAGCAGCTTCAACGGGGGGGGCACAGATACGCAGTATTTT. Protein: CASSFNGGGTDTQYF.

There are many counts of this clonotype. The genes are TRBV7-9 and TRBJ1-2; 10 bases fit TRBD1. V dropped 3 bases and J dropped 1; count of bases not matched to a gene: 5. This CDR3 has 16 amino acids. CDR1 SEHNR and CDR2 FQNEAQ come from the germline V gene (reference sequence). DNA for the CDR3: TGTGCCAGCAGCTTGCCTGACAGGGGGCTTAACTATGGCTACACCTTC. Translated: CASSLPDRGLNYGYTF.

V usage is TRBV27 and J usage is TRBJ1-1; no clear D gene. Germline CDR1 reads MNHEY; CDR2 reads SMNVEV (reference sequence). V was cut by 3 bases and J by 3 bases, with 11 bases left in between. There are 14 residues in the CDR3. The CDR3 nucleotides read TGTGCCAGCAGTTTCGAGGGCGCGGACACTGAAGCTTTCTTT. The encoded protein is CASSFEGADTEAFF.

The genes are TRBV18 and TRBJ1-1, with 8 bases that match TRBD1. Germline assignment: CDR1 KGHSH and CDR2 LQKENI. The trim removed 3 bases at V and 4 bases at J, leaving 10 bases unmatched. CDR3 length: 16 residues. This CDR3 reads CASSPTHITGGTEAFF. The DNA of the CDR3 is TGTGCCAGCTCACCGACCCACATTACAGGGGGCACTGAAGCTTTCTTT.

This clonotype was picked up many times. The chain combines TRBV2 with TRBJ1-2, with 7 bases identical to TRBD1. Germline CDR1 reads SNHLY; CDR2 reads FYNNEI. With V trimmed by 8 bases and J by 4 bases, 10 bases remained unmatched. The CDR3 runs to 14 residues. The CDR3: CASSSRDRSYGYTF. The CDR3 DNA reads as TGTGCCAGCTCCTCAAGGGACAGATCCTATGGCTACACCTTC.

This chain uses TRBV7-2 with TRBJ2-1; 12 bases match TRBD2. Germline V gene data show CDR1 as SGHTA and CDR2 as FQGNSA. This CDR3 contains 15 residues. Unmatched junction bases numbered 9, after V lost 3 bases and J lost 12 bases. The CDR3 bases are TGTGCCAGCAGCTTGTCAGGTCTAGCGGGGGGGCTGCAGTTCTTC. This translates into CASSLSGLAGGLQFF.

J is TRBJ2-1 and V is TRBV20-1, with D hard to call. CDR3 length: 15 residues. The ends were cut back, 0 bases at V and 0 bases at J, with 9 bases in the middle. Germline-derived CDR1 and CDR2 are DFQATT and SNEGSKA (reference sequence). The CDR3 loop reads CSARDLTSSYNEQFF. CDR3 in DNA: TGCAGTGCTAGAGATTTGACGAGCTCCTACAATGAGCAGTTCTTC.

This clonotype appeared many times. The chain uses TRBV12-3 or TRBV12-4 and TRBJ1-3; the D is unclear. CDR3 length equals 13 residues. Deletions cut 7 bases from V and 0 bases from J, with 7 bases between. CDR3 amino acids: CASIELSGNTIYF. CDR3 DNA sequence: TGTGCCAGCATCGAGCTCTCTGGAAACACCATATATTTT.

This clonotype has at least ten counts. The J gene is TRBJ2-3, the V gene TRBV7-8; D not resolved. The CDR3 extends over 14 amino acids. The V gene's germline CDR1 is SGHVS and CDR2 FQNEAQ. Deletions cut 3 bases from V and 4 bases from J, with 11 bases between. CDR3 nucleotides: TGTGCCAGCAGCTTCGGCAGGAGCGCAGATACGCAGTATTTT. Protein sequence: CASSFGRSADTQYF.

This clonotype was observed many times. V and J are TRBV5-1 and TRBJ2-1, with D unclear. This CDR3 has 13 residues. The V and J ends lost 5 bases and 6 bases respectively, with 12 bases between them. CDR1 and CDR2 (germline): SGHRS, YFSETQ. The CDR3 DNA sequence: TGCGCCAGCAGGAGTCTCCAAGTCAATGAGCAGTTCTTC. Protein sequence: CASRSLQVNEQFF.

This chain links TRBV21-1 with TRBJ1-1; TRBD1, the D gene given by the table, was not confirmed from the DNA. TRBV21-1 is annotated as a pseudogene. The CDR3 extends over 13 amino acids. In DNA form, the CDR3 reads TGTGCCAGCACCAAGGGGGCCGTCGGAGAAGCTTTCTTT. This encodes CASTKGAVGEAFF.

This clonotype was picked up many times. The gene calls are TRBV5-1 and TRBJ1-1; 9 positions agree with TRBD1. The CDR3 length is 16 residues. The ends lost 2 bases at V and 4 bases at J; junction bases unmatched: 9. Germline V gene lookup returns CDR1 SGHRS and CDR2 YFSETQ. CDR3 protein: CASSFQGQGYGTEAFF. The CDR3 DNA sequence: TGCGCCAGCAGCTTCCAAGGACAGGGGTACGGCACTGAAGCTTTCTTT.